This T cell receptor (beta chain) appears in the sequencing data of a study of T cells in Graves' hyperthyroidism and ophthalmopathy. This clonotype was counted at least ten times. TCR beta CDR3 regions were amplified from RNA. First-round RT-PCR targeting the TCR CDR3 was performed with the HTBI primer set. MiXCR, applied by TCRdb to the multiplex PCR reads, yields one record per CDR3 protein. The table lists roughly 300,000 distinct CDR3 sequences, around a sixth of them singletons, with about half in the top ten. The CDR3 runs to 13 residues. Trimming left V 10 bases short and J 3 bases short, with 15 bases between. The germline V gene has CDR1 MDHEN and CDR2 SYDVKM.

The receptor's source is a woman between 50 and 59 years old with Graves' hyperthyroidism. The chain employs TRBV28 and TRBJ1-1, with D possibly matching TRBD1 (5 bases). The sample was blood. The CDR3 DNA follows: TGTGCCACTTACAGGCAAGTGGACACTGAAGCTTTCTTT. Its translation is CATYRQVDTEAFF.